This TCR beta chain was documented in a study of blood T cell repertoires in COVID-19. The repertoire was sequenced with immunoSEQ multiplex PCR; TCRdb's copy has only in-frame clones and lacks some. The repertoire consists of approximately 290,000 clones, with under 90% occurring once and the leading ten covering 11%. Germline V gives CDR1 PRHDT, CDR2 FYEKMQ (reference sequence). This CDR3 is 17 amino acids long. Losses at the gene ends were 4 bases for V and 7 bases for J; bases not matched to a gene: 19. The chain carries TRBV13 and TRBJ2-7; TRBD1 aligns across 7 bases. Specimen: peripheral blood. This sequence originates from a woman aged 30 to 39 with COVID-19, enrolled during active disease. The CDR3 is CASSSPHPTGLADEQYF. The DNA for the CDR3 is TGTGCCAGCAGCTCACCACACCCGACAGGGTTGGCGGATGAGCAGTACTTC. Looking up the rest from reference TRBV13 and TRBJ2-7 gives the full variable domain: AAGVIQSPRHLIKEKRETATLKCYPIPRHDTVYWYQQGPGQDPQFLISFYEKMQSDKGSIPDRFSAQQFSDYHSELNMSSLELGDSALYFCASSSPHPTGLADEQYFGPGTRLTVT.